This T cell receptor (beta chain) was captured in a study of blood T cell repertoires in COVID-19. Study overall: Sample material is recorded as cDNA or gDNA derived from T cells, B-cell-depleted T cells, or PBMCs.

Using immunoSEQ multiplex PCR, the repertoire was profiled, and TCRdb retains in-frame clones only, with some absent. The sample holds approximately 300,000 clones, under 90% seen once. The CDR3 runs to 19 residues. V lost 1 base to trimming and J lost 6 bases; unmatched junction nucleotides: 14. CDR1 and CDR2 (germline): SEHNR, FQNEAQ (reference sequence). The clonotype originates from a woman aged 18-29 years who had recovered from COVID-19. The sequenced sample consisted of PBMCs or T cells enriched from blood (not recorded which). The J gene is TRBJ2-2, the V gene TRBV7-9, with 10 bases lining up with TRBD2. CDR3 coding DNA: TGTGCCAGCAGCTTAGTCCCTCTCTCCCTAGCGGGAGTTTCCGGGGAGCTGTTTTTT. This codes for CASSLVPLSLAGVSGELFF.